This TCR beta chain derives from a study of T-cell memory formation after mild COVID-19. Across the whole study: In these data, TCR clusters were largely donor specific.

The authors produced TCR alpha and TCR beta cDNA libraries with sample barcodes and UMIs by 5'RACE using constant-segment primers. TCRdb passed the 5' RACE reads through MiXCR, listing each CDR3 protein once. The repertoire holds hundreds of thousands of distinct CDR3 sequences, with more than 15% as singletons. The length of the CDR3 is 15 residues. Trimming left V 4 bases short and J 3 bases short, with 13 bases between. Germline values: CDR1 SNHLY, CDR2 FYNNEI. A few counts support this clonotype. The chain recombines TRBV2 with TRBJ1-5; D unresolved. The sequenced sample was PBMCs or a T cell subset sorted from them (not recorded which). The TCR sequence derives from a man in his late teens or twenties who had mild COVID-19 (a few samples of this study predate the infection). Cell type and time point are not known. CDR3 residues: CASSAPYAINQPQHF. CDR3 DNA: TGTGCCAGCAGTGCCCCATACGCCATCAATCAGCCCCAGCATTTT.